This section outlines one T cell receptor beta chain sequence together with its context. The antigen remains unidentified. One end of the junction varies from germline; a read error may be responsible. The sample belongs to a study of tumor and adjacent non-tumor tissue in lung cancer. About the study: Patients were aged 31 to 76, roughly nine men and 5 women, stage I to III.

The length of the CDR3 is 11 residues. CDR1 and CDR2 (germline): MNHNS, SASEGT. The template was RNA from unsorted bulk tissue. Chemotherapy-naive patients with new lung cancer underwent thoracic surgery in China, August–November 2014. Notes on the study in general: Significantly higher TCR diversity was found in tumor than normal lung.

A modified ARM-PCR protocol with three rounds of nested PCR amplified TCRbeta. TCRdb re-called the multiplex PCR reads with MiXCR, one entry per CDR3 protein. This table holds about 78,000 distinct CDR3 sequences, 80% to 85% found once. The source material was lung tumor tissue. The receptor comes from a woman aged 45-65 years with non-small cell lung cancer. This chain connects TRBV6-1 to TRBJ1-4; D remains ambiguous. CDR3 loop: CGSSEVEILFF. CDR3 DNA: TGTGGCAGCAGTGAAGTAGAAATACTGTTTTTT.